This T cell receptor (beta chain) was sequenced for a study of T cells in Graves' hyperthyroidism and ophthalmopathy. Study context: Peripheral blood was drawn at first diagnosis, prior to all treatment.

Many counts were recorded for this clonotype. The investigators amplified TCR beta CDR3 regions from RNA transcripts. The HTBI primer set was used in a first-round RT-PCR of the TCR CDR3. TCRdb processed the multiplex PCR reads anew with MiXCR; each CDR3 protein has one entry. The sample shows hundreds of thousands of distinct CDR3 sequences, approximately 15% of them seen only once. For Graves' hyperthyroidism to be stable, ophthalmopathy could not progress within 18 months. Germline CDR1 is SGHAT and CDR2 is FQDESV (reference sequence). V gave up 5 bases and J gave up 4 bases, with 14 bases separating them. CDR3 length: 14 amino acids.

The chain carries TRBV11-1 and TRBJ1-2; the D gene is possibly TRBD1 (5 bases). Sequencing was done on a sample of blood. The receptor was derived from a young woman with Graves' hyperthyroidism. For the CDR3, the DNA is TGTGCCAGCAGCCCAGCAGGGTTTTCCTATGGCTACACCTTC. Residues: CASSPAGFSYGYTF.